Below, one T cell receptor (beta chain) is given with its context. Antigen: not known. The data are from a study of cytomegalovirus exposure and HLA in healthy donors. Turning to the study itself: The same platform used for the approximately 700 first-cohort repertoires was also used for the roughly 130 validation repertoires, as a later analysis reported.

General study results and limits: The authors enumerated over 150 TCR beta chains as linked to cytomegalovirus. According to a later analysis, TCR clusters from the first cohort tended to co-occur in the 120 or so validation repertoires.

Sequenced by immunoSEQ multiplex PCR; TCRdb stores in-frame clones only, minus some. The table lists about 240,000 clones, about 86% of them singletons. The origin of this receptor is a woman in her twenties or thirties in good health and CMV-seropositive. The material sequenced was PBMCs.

The CDR3 region has the DNA TGTGCCAGCAGCCACTCAGTTGCGGGCCTAGCGACAAGCACAGATACGCAGTATTTT. It encodes CASSHSVAGLATSTDTQYF. The V call is TRBV11-2, the J call TRBJ2-3, with D possibly matching TRBD2 (6 bases). Germline loops: CDR1 SGHAT, CDR2 FQNNGV. The germline V and J ends were trimmed by 5 bases and 0 bases, with 24 bases remaining between them. The CDR3 length is 19 residues.